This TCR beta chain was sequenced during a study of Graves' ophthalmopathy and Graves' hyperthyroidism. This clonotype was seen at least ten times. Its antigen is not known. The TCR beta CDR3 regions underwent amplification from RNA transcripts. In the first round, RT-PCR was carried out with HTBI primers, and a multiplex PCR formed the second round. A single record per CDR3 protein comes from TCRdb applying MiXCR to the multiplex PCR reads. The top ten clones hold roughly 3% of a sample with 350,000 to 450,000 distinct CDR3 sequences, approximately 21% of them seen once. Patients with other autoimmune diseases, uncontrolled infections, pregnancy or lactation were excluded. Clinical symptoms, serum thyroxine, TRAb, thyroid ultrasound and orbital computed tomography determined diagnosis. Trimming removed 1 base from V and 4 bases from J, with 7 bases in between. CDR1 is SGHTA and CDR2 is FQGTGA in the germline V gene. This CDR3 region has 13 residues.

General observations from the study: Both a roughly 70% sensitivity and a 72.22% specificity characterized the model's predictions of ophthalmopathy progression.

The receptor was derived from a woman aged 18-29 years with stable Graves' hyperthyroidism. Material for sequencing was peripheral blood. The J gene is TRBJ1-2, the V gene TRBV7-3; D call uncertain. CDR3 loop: CASSLKGGYGYTF. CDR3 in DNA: TGTGCCAGCAGCTTAAAAGGCGGCTATGGCTACACCTTC. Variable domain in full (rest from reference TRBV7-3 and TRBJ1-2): GAGVSQTPSNKVTEKGKYVELRCDPISGHTALYWYRQSLGQGPEFLIYFQGTGAADDSGLPNDRFFAVRPEGSVSTLKIQRTERGDSAVYLCASSLKGGYGYTFGSGTRLTVV.